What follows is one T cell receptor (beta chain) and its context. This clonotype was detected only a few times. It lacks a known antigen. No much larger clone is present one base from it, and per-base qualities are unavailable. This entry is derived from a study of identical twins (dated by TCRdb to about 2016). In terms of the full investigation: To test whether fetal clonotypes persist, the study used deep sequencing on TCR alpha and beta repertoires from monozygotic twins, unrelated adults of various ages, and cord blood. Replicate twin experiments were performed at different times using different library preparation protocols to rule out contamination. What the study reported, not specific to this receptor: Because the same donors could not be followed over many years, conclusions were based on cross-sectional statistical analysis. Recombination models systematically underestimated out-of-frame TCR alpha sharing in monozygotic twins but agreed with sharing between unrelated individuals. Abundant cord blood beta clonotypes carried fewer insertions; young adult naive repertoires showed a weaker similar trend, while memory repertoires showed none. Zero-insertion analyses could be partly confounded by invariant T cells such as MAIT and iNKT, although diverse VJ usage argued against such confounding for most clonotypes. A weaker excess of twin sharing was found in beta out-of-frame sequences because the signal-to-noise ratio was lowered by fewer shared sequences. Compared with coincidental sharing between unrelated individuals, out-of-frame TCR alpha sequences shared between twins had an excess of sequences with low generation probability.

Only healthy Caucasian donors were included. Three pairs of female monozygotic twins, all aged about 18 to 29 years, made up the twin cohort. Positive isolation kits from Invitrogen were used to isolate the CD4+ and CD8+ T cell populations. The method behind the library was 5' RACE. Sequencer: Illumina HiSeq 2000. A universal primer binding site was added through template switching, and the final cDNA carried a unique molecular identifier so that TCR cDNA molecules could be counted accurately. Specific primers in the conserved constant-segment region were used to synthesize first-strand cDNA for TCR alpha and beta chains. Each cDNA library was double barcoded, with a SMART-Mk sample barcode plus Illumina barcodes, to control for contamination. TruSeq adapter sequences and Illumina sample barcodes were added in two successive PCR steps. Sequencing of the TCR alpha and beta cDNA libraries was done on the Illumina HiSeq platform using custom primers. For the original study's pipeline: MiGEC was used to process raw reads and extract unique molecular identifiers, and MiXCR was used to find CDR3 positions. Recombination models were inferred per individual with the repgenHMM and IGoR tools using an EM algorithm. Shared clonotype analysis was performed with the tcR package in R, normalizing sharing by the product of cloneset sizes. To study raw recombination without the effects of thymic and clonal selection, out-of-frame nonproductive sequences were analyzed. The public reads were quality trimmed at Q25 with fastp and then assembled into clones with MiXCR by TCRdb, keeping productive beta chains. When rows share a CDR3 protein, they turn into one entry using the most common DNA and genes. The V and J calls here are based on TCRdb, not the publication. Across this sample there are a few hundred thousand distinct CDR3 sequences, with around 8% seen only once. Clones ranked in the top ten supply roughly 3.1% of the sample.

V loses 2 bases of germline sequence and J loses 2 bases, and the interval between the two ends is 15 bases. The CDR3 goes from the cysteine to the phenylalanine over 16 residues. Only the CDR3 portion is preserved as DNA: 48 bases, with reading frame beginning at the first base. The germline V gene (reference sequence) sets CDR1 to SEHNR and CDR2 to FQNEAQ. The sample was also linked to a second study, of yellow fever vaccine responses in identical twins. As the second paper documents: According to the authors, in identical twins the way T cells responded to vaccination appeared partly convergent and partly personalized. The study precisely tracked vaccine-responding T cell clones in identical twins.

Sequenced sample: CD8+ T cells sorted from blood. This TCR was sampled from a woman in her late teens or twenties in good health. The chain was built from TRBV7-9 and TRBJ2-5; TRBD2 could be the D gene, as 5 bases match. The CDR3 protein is CASSLPPSGKQETQYF. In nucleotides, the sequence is TGTGCCAGCAGCTTACCCCCGTCGGGGAAGCAAGAGACCCAGTACTTC. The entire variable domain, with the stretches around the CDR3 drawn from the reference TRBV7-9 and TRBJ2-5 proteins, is DTGVSQNPRHKITKRGQNVTFRCDPISEHNRLYWYRQTLGQGPEFLTYFQNEAQLEKSRLLSDRFSAERPKGSFSTLEIQRTEQGDSAMYLCASSLPPSGKQETQYFGPGTRLLVL.